The present T cell receptor beta chain was sequenced within a study of T cells after yellow fever vaccination. At the level of the study: The SMART-Seq v4 Ultra Low Input method served to prepare the low-cell-number fractions. General study points: The secondary response was weaker but peaked faster, day 5 versus 15. Clonotypes appearing in both CD4 and CD8 compartments existed, and their share was small.

The 5'RACE template-switching step produced TCR cDNA and added a universal primer site and UMIs. TCRdb reanalysed the 5' RACE reads using MiXCR and keeps one entry per CDR3 protein. The sample holds 300,000 to 350,000 distinct CDR3 sequences; approximately 4% are singletons and the top ten take roughly a fifth. This clonotype was picked up many times. The antigen is unknown. The origin of this receptor is a young man who received the YFV17D yellow fever vaccine. The sequenced sample was PBMCs, obtained 15 days after the yellow fever booster vaccination.

The CDR3, as DNA: TGCAGCGTTGGTTGGGTCCCGGGGAACACTGAAGCTTTCTTT. Translation gives CSVGWVPGNTEAFF. This chain uses TRBV29-1 with TRBJ1-1; unclear D gene. Germline V gene lookup returns CDR1 SQVTM and CDR2 ANQGSEA. The CDR3 has 14 residues. V lost 4 bases and J 1 base, leaving 13 bases between the germline ends.